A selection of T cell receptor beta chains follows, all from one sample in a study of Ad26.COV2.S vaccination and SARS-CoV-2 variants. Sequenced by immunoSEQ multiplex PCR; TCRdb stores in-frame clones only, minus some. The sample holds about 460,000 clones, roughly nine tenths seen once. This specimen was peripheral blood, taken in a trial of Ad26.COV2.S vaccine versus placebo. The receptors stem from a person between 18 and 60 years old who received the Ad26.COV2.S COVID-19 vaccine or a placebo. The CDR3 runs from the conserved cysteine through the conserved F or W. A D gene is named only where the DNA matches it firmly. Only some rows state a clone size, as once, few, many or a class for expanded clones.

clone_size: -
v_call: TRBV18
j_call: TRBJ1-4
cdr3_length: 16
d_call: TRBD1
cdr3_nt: TGTGCCAGCTCACTCGGAACGGGACAGAATGGTGAAAAACTGTTTTTT
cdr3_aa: CASSLGTGQNGEKLFF

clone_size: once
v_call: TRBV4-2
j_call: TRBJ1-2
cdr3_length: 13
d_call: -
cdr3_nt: TGTGCCAGCAGCCCTTTGAAGGGTTCCGGCTACACCTTC
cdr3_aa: CASSPLKGSGYTF

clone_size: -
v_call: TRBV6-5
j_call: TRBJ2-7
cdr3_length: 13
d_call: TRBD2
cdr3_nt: TGTGCCAGCGGACTAGCGGGGGCCTACGAGCAGTACTTC
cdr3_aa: CASGLAGAYEQYF

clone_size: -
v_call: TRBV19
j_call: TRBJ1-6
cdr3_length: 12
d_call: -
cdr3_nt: TGTGCCAGTAGTCTCCCTGGTTCACCCCTCCACTTT
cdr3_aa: CASSLPGSPLHF

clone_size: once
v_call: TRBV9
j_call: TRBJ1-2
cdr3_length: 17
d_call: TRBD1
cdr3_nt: TGTGCCAGCAGCGTAGGGGGACAGGGAAATGTTGGGTATGGCTACACCTTC
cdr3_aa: CASSVGGQGNVGYGYTF

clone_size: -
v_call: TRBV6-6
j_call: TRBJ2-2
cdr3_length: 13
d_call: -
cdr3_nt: TGTGCCAGCCAAGTCCATAGTGGGGGAATACTGTTTTTT
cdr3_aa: CASQVHSGGILFF

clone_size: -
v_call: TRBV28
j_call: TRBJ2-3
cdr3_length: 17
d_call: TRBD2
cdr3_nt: TGTGCCAGCGCCACGGCCCAGGGACTAGCGGGCACAGATACGCAGTATTTT
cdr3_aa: CASATAQGLAGTDTQYF

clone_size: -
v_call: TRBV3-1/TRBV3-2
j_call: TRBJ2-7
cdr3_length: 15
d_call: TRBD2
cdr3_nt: TGTGCCAGCAGCCAAGCGACTAGCGGGATCCACGAGCAGTACTTC
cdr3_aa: CASSQATSGIHEQYF

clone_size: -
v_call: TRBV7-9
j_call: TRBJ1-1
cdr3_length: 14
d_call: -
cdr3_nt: TGTGCCAGCAGCCTTTCCCAACTGAACACTGAAGCTTTCTTT
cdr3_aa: CASSLSQLNTEAFF

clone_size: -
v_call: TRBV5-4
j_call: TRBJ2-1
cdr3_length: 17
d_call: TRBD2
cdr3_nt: TGTGCCAGCAGCTCGGGAGGCGGGAGGGCCTTATACAATGAGCAGTTCTTC
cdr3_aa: CASSSGGGRALYNEQFF

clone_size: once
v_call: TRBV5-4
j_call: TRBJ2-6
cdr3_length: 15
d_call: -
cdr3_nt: TGTGCCAGCAGCCGAAGCATTTTGGGGGCCAACGTCCTGACTTTC
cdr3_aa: CASSRSILGANVLTF

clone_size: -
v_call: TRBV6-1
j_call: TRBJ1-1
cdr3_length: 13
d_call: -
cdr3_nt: TGTGCCAGCAGTGAATTGAGAAACACTGAAGCTTTCTTT
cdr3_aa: CASSELRNTEAFF

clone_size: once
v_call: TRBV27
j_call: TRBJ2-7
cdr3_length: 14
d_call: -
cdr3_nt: TGTGCCAGCAGGGGCGGGTCGGAGCACTACGAGCAGTACTTC
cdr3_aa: CASRGGSEHYEQYF

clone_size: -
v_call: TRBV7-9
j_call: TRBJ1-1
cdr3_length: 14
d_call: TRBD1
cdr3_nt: TGTGCCAGCACCGAACAGGGGGTTCCTACTGAAGCTTTCTTT
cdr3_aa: CASTEQGVPTEAFF

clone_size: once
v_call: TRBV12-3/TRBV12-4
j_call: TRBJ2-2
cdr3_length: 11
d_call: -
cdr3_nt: TGTGCCAGCAGACAAACCGGGGAGCTGTTTTTT
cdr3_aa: CASRQTGELFF

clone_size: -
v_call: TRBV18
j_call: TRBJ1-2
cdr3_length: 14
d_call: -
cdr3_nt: TGTGCCAGCTCACCAAGTCCAGAGGCCTATGGCTACACCTTC
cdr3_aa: CASSPSPEAYGYTF

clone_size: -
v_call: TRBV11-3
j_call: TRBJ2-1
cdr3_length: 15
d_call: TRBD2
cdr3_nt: TGTGCCAGCAGCCACGGGCGGGGGGAGAGCAATGAGCAGTTCTTC
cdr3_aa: CASSHGRGESNEQFF

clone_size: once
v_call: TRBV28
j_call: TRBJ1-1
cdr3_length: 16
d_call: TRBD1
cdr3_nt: TGTGCCAGCAGTTTTCCGGGGACAGGGTCGAGGTCTGAAGCTTTCTTT
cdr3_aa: CASSFPGTGSRSEAFF

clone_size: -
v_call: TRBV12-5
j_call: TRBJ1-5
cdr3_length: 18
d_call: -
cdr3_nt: TGTGCTAGTGGTTTGGTACGATCGGGGGCTGGTGGCAATCAGCCCCAGCATTTT
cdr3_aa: CASGLVRSGAGGNQPQHF

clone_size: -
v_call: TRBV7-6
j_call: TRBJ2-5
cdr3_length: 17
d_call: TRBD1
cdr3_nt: TGTGCCAGCAGCTTAGCGGGACAGGGGTTTTTGCGAGAGACCCAGTACTTC
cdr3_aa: CASSLAGQGFLRETQYF

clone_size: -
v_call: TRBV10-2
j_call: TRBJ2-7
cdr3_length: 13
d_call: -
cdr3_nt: TGCGCCAGCTGTCGGGGGATCTCCTACGAGCAGTACTTC
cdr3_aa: CASCRGISYEQYF

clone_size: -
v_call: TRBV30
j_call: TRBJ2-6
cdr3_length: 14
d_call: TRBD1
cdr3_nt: TGTGCCTGGAGTACAGGGGGCGCAGCCAACGTCCTGACTTTC
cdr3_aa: CAWSTGGAANVLTF

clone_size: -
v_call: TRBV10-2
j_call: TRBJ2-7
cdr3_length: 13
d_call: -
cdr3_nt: TGCGCCAGCAGTGAGTCTTCTCAGTACGAGCAGTACTTC
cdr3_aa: CASSESSQYEQYF

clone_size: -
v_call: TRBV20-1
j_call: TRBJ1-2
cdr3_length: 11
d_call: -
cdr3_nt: TGCAGGACGAAGACGATCTATGGCTACACCTTC
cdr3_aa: CRTKTIYGYTF

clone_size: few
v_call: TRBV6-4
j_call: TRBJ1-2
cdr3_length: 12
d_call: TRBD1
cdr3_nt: TGTGCCAGCAGTGAGGGGACAGGTGGCTACACCTTC
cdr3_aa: CASSEGTGGYTF

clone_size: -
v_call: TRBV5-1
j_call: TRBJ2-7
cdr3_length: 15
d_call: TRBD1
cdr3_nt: TGCGCCAGCAGCTCAACGACCGGGACAGGGGGCGAGCAGTACTTC
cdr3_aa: CASSSTTGTGGEQYF

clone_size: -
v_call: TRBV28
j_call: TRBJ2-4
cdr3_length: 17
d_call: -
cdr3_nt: TGTGCCAGCAGTTCCGGGGGAGTGGGTCGAGCCAAAAACATTCAGTACTTC
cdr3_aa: CASSSGGVGRAKNIQYF

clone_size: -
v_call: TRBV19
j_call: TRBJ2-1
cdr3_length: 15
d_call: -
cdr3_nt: TGTGCCAGTAGTATGGAAGGTCGGGGATACAATGAGCAGTTCTTC
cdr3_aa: CASSMEGRGYNEQFF